What follows is one T cell receptor beta chain and its context. The antigen this receptor binds is unknown. Per-nucleotide qualities are absent, and no much larger clonotype sits a single base away. TCR cDNA was synthesized by 5'RACE template switching, through which a universal primer site and unique molecular identifiers were introduced. cDNA synthesis was primed from both the TCR alpha and TCR beta constant segments. Library amplification used two PCR steps, and the second PCR step added sample barcodes and sequencing adapters. Libraries were sequenced on Illumina HiSeq 2500 (2x100 bp) or NovaSeq (2x150 bp). On the study's bioinformatics: Demultiplexing of reads and collapsing into UMI consensus sequences were performed with MIGEC, and V(D)J alignment was carried out with MiXCR. Clonotypes responding to the vaccine were identified with edgeR on replicate PBMC samples, with the criteria of FDR below 0.01 and a log2 fold change above 5 up to day 15. Each bulk clonotype received a CD4 or CD8 identity based on whether the sequenced CD4 or CD8 repertoire contained that clonotype at higher abundance. The public sequencing data were trimmed at Q25 with fastp and processed into clonotypes with MiXCR by TCRdb, which kept only in-frame beta chains. Each record represents a unique CDR3 protein, reported with the most common genes and DNA among its rows. TCRdb's processing, not the authors', yielded these V and J calls. For this sample there are over 70,000 distinct CDR3 sequences; over 7.5% appear just once. Less than 50% of the sample goes to the ten largest clones.

A distance of 14 bases separates the germline ends of V and J, which lose 1 base and 7 bases respectively. The CDR3, from cysteine to phenylalanine, totals 15 residues. The DNA shown is the 45-base CDR3, in frame from base 1. CDR1 and CDR2 are read off the germline V gene (reference sequence) as SEHNR and FQNEAQ. The treatment or condition label of this sample denotes: live attenuated yellow fever vaccine strain. A standard Ficoll-Paque protocol was used to isolate PBMCs from peripheral blood. CD4 and CD8 T-cell fractions were isolated with Dynabeads CD4 and CD8 positive selection kits. TriZol was used to extract RNA from bulk PBMCs, from CD4 and CD8 fractions, and from dextramer-positive and dextramer-negative fractions. The sample is drawn from a study of T cells after yellow fever vaccination (dated by TCRdb to about 2019). The study in broad terms: Libraries from fractions with low cell numbers were prepared with the SMART-Seq v4 Ultra Low Input RNA kit. Two healthy male donors made up the cohort, one aged 18 to 30 years and the other aged 30 to 39 years. Blood was drawn at multiple timepoints before and after primary and secondary immunization, with bulk PBMC replicates and cell subsets isolated. To track T-cell clones before and after primary and booster YFV17D yellow fever vaccination, bulk TCR alpha and beta repertoires were sequenced longitudinally. Beyond this particular receptor, the publication reports: A small fraction of clonotypes appeared in both the CD4 and CD8 compartments, likely as a result of convergent recombination. Because abundant contaminating clonotypes from the bulk population could be contained in FACS-sorted repertoires, computational filtering was required. After the booster, most clones that had expanded after primary vaccination were detected again (almost 97% of CD4 and around nine tenths of CD8), suggesting broad maintenance of memory. The secondary T-cell response was found to be weaker but faster than the primary response, with a peak reached on day 5 rather than on day 15. The study included only a couple of donors, which limits how far the findings can be generalized.

This clonotype was sampled from a man aged 30 to 45 who received the YFV17D yellow fever vaccine. Recombination linked TRBV7-9 to TRBJ1-5, with TRBD1 tentatively as D gene (6 bases match). Sequenced material: CD8+ T cells sorted from PBMCs, taken on the day of the yellow fever booster vaccination. The DNA reads TGTGCCAGCAGCTTAGATTGGGGCACAGGGCAGCCCCAGCATTTT. This gives the protein CASSLDWGTGQPQHF.